One and the same sample provided the 20 T cell receptor beta chains below, sequenced in a study of response to subunit inactivated influenza vaccine. TCRdb itself ran the RT-PCR reads through MiXCR, one entry per CDR3 protein. This table has 500,000 to 550,000 distinct CDR3 sequences, 7.2% appearing once. Source: PBMCs from blood, taken around 2 years after vaccination. These receptors originate from a man in his fifties or sixties who received an inactivated influenza vaccine.

At least ten counts were recorded for this clonotype. V is TRBV4-1 and J is TRBJ2-1; D tentatively reads TRBD1 or TRBD2 (5 bases each). V lost 5 bases, J lost 7 bases, and 24 bases lay in between. CDR1 MGHRA and CDR2 YSYEKL come from the germline V gene. The CDR3 totals 17 residues. As DNA, the CDR3 is TGCGCCAGCAGCATCAAACCCGGGACCCAAGTCGCAAATGAGCAGTTCTTC. Protein sequence: CASSIKPGTQVANEQFF.

The CDR3 coding sequence is TGTGCCAGCAGCCAGGGACAGGGTCTCGGTTCACCCCTCCACTTT. The encoded protein is CASSQGQGLGSPLHF. The V gene is TRBV14, the J gene TRBJ1-6; TRBD1 aligns across 9 bases. The junction had 6 bases not matched to a gene; V was cut back by 3 bases and J by 9 bases. Germline V lookup: CDR1 SGHDN, CDR2 FVKESK. The length of the CDR3 is 15 residues.

This clonotype was recorded at least ten times. The chain links TRBV3-1 to TRBJ2-4; no firm D call. The germline V gene encodes CDR1 LGHDT and CDR2 YNNKEL (reference sequence). Trimming stripped 2 bases from V and 2 bases from J, with 19 bases between. This CDR3 is built from 18 residues. CDR3 protein: CASSQSSLATLTKNIQYF. CDR3 sequence (DNA): TGTGCCAGCAGCCAATCATCGTTGGCAACCTTGACCAAAAACATTCAGTACTTC.

This clonotype has a count of ten or more. CDR3 residues: CASSFRTGWEETQYF. CDR3 nucleotide sequence: TGTGCCAGCAGTTTCCGGACAGGGTGGGAGGAGACCCAGTACTTC. J is TRBJ2-5 and V is TRBV12-3 or TRBV12-4; TRBD1 matches 8 bases. V shed 3 bases, J shed 5 bases, and the junction held 8 bases outside the gene matches. The CDR3 has 15 residues.

The chain is built from TRBV4-2 and TRBJ2-5, with D perhaps matching TRBD1 (6 bases). Deletions cut 0 bases from V and 2 bases from J, with 13 bases between. Germline V gives CDR1 LGHNA, CDR2 YNFKEQ. CDR3 length: 16 amino acids. The CDR3 reads CASSQDFVDRQETQYF. CDR3 bases: TGTGCCAGCAGCCAAGATTTTGTAGACAGGCAAGAGACCCAGTACTTC.

The chain is built from TRBV9 and TRBJ1-1; TRBD1 aligns across 9 bases. CDR3 size: 15 residues. After removal of 1 base from V and 5 bases from J, the junction contained 6 bases not matched to a gene. The germline V gene has CDR1 SGDLS and CDR2 YYNGEE. The CDR3 nucleotides are TGTGCCAGCAGCGTAACAGGGACAGGGAGAACTGAAGCTTTCTTT. It yields the protein CASSVTGTGRTEAFF.

This clonotype has a count of ten or more. The CDR3 region is CASSAQGGGRYTF. The DNA of the CDR3 is TGTGCCAGCAGTGCACAGGGTGGTGGTCGCTACACCTTC. The chain carries TRBV6-1 and TRBJ1-2; tentatively, D is TRBD1 (6 bases). The CDR3 totals 13 residues. Trimming removed 4 bases at V and 9 bases at J, with 15 bases between. The V gene's germline CDR1 is MNHNS and CDR2 SASEGT.

This rearrangement joins TRBV20-1 to TRBJ2-3, with 9 bases matching TRBD2. The CDR3 has 18 amino acids. Trimming removed 1 base from V and 1 base from J; junction bases left unmatched: 12. The germline V gene has CDR1 DFQATT and CDR2 SNEGSKA (reference sequence). CDR3 in amino acids: CSARGGGGRAIGTDTQYF. CDR3 nucleotides: TGCAGTGCTAGAGGGGGTGGCGGGAGGGCCATCGGCACAGATACGCAGTATTTT.

The gene calls are TRBV12-3 or TRBV12-4 and TRBJ2-3; 10 bases are a match to TRBD2. This CDR3 comprises 16 residues. Unmatched junction bases numbered 5, after V lost 3 bases and J lost 2 bases. In DNA form, the CDR3 reads TGTGCCAGCAGTTTCAGTGGACTAGCGGTCACAGATACGCAGTATTTT. Protein product: CASSFSGLAVTDTQYF.

Ten or more counts support this clonotype. The genes are TRBV6-5 and TRBJ1-6, with D unresolved. Germline V gene lookup returns CDR1 MNHEY and CDR2 SVGAGI. CDR3 size: 12 residues. V lost 4 bases and J lost 8, with 6 bases in between. CDR3 loop: CASSSTHSPLHF. The CDR3 DNA follows: TGTGCCAGCAGTTCGACCCATTCACCCCTCCACTTT.

This clonotype was found a few times. This chain joins TRBV7-2 and TRBJ2-7; D might be TRBD2 (5 bases). The CDR3 is 12 residues long. Trimming removed 8 bases from V and 4 bases from J, with 12 bases in between. Germline loops: CDR1 SGHTA, CDR2 FQGNSA. The CDR3 protein is CASGLPGYEQYF. The CDR3, as DNA: TGTGCCAGCGGGCTCCCGGGATACGAGCAGTACTTC.

This clonotype was seen ten or more times. The chain carries TRBV12-3 or TRBV12-4 and TRBJ1-3, with 9 bases lining up with TRBD1. There are 15 residues in the CDR3. The junction had 0 bases not matched to a gene; V was cut back by 1 base and J by 2 bases. The CDR3 here is CASSLGTGAGNTIYF. The CDR3 DNA is TGTGCCAGCAGTTTAGGGACAGGGGCTGGAAACACCATATATTTT.

The rearrangement uses TRBV13 and TRBJ2-7; 8 nucleotides match TRBD2. Germline-derived CDR1 and CDR2 are PRHDT and FYEKMQ (reference sequence). After removal of 5 bases from V and 6 bases from J, the junction contained 9 bases not matched to a gene. The CDR3 runs 14 residues. CDR3 sequence: CASSPESRGGEQYF. The CDR3 DNA reads as TGTGCCAGCAGCCCGGAAAGCCGGGGGGGCGAGCAGTACTTC.

About this clonotype: One base away lies a much larger clone, so this may be a sequencing read error. The chain employs TRBV5-1 and TRBJ2-3; 7 bases fit TRBD1. Germline CDR1 is SGHRS and CDR2 is YFSETQ. The junction had 8 bases not matched to a gene; V was cut back by 3 bases and J by 4 bases. The CDR3 is made up of 15 amino acids. CDR3 protein: CASSSGTDTPDTQYF. The CDR3 nucleotides read TGCGCCAGCAGCTCCGGGACAGATACCCCAGATACGCAGTATTTT.

The chain uses TRBV29-1 and TRBJ1-1, with TRBD1 identical over 9 bases. V lost 1 base and J lost 0; bases outside the gene matches: 6. This CDR3 comprises 16 residues. CDR1 is SQVTM, CDR2 ANQGSEA, per germline. The CDR3 here is CSVEGNDRGLNTEAFF. The CDR3 nucleotides read TGCAGCGTTGAAGGGAACGACAGGGGGTTGAACACTGAAGCTTTCTTT.

J is TRBJ2-1 and V is TRBV12-3 or TRBV12-4, with 14 positions matching TRBD2. Losses at the gene ends were 5 bases for V and 7 bases for J; bases not matched to a gene: 7. There are 16 residues in the CDR3. The CDR3 DNA reads TGTGCCAGCAGTGTGGGACTAGCGGGAGTAGGGAATGAGCAGTTCTTC. Translation: CASSVGLAGVGNEQFF.

Many counts were recorded for this clonotype. This chain links TRBV30 with TRBJ1-2; D may be TRBD1 (5 bases). CDR3 length: 13 amino acids. Germline V lookup: CDR1 GTSNPN, CDR2 SVGIG (reference sequence). V lost 5 bases and J lost 7, with 17 bases in between. CDR3 nucleotides: TGTGCCTGGTCTGGGCAGGGCGGCGGTGGCTACACCTTC. Protein sequence: CAWSGQGGGGYTF.

This clonotype was seen repeatedly, ten times or more. The rearrangement joins TRBV12-3 or TRBV12-4 to TRBJ2-7; a possible D gene is TRBD2 (5 bases). Trimming took 6 bases from V and 3 from J, leaving 15 bases between them. CDR3 length equals 14 residues. The CDR3 sequence: CASSLTGNGYEQYF. The CDR3 bases are TGTGCCAGCAGCCTCACCGGGAATGGCTACGAGCAGTACTTC.

This clonotype showed up just a few times. The chain couples TRBV12-3 or TRBV12-4 to TRBJ2-1, with TRBD1 as a possible D gene (7 bases). V gave up 6 bases and J gave up 9 bases, with 18 bases separating them. The CDR3 consists of 14 residues. CDR3: CASRDHGTAGEQFF. Written as DNA, the CDR3 is TGTGCCAGCAGAGACCACGGGACAGCGGGTGAGCAGTTCTTC.

This clonotype was seen a handful of times. The CDR3 region is CASSLGRGAETYEQYF. The CDR3 coding sequence is TGCGCCAGCAGCTTGGGGCGGGGGGCTGAAACCTACGAGCAGTACTTC. V gene TRBV5-1 combines with J gene TRBJ2-7, with TRBD2 identical over 8 bases. Looked up from germline, CDR1 is SGHRS and CDR2 is YFSETQ. This CDR3 spans 16 amino acids. The V gene end was trimmed by 0 bases and the J gene end by 2 bases; junction bases not matched to a gene: 7.